This T cell receptor beta chain was captured by sequencing in a study of shared clonotypes between healthy human individuals (dated by TCRdb to between 2020 and 2021). In the study overall: The cohort included three men and a couple of women between 18 and 49 years of age. Per donor, three plates each were used for CD4 naive and CD4 memory, two for CD8 naive, and one for CD8 memory. Blood TCR repertoires of a handful of healthy adults were deeply sequenced to estimate repertoire size and the extent of clonotype sharing between individuals. Different laboratories and diverse techniques were used to prepare libraries and sequence TCR repertoires, to increase sequencing depth and limit assay-specific biases. Between about 0.94 and 10 billion PBMCs per donor were obtained by leukapheresis.

Via the germline V gene (reference sequence), CDR1 is WNHNN and CDR2 SYGVQD. V trim: 6 bases; J trim: 4 bases; unmatched bases: 8. The CDR3 measures 16 amino acids from cysteine to phenylalanine. Only the CDR3 DNA is retained, 48 bases long and in frame from the first base. Beyond this particular receptor, the publication reports: Even with the large sequencing depth, rarefaction of the sorted-subset datasets indicated that sequencing was incomplete. The genetic and exposure-history diversity represented was limited by the small number of donors. Sharing across a few donors was observed for about 5% of naive CD4, over 3% of naive CD8, over 2% of memory CD4, and over 0.3% of memory CD8 clonotypes. Sampling was restricted to blood, and TCR repertoires in tissues likely differ from the TCR repertoires found in blood. Pairwise subsampling indicated that sequencing depth was expected to affect the degree of clonotype sharing among donors. Compared with non-shared clonotypes, the clonotypes found in all four sorted-subset donors had higher generation probabilities. Naive subsets generally had larger estimated clonotype richness than memory subsets.

Using the deep immunoSEQ assay, multiplex PCR amplified TCR CDR3 regions from genomic DNA. Extracted genomic DNA from each cell subset was distributed evenly across all wells of several immunoSEQ 96-well plates, and each plate was treated as a replicate. For sorted subsets, around 200 ng genomic DNA, equal to approximately 30,000 T cell genomes, was loaded into each replicate PCR. The purified libraries were quantified using a Qubit 3.0 fluorometer, sized with a Bioanalyzer 2100, and then quantified again using the KAPA Library Quantification kit. Every immunoSEQ 96-well plate was sequenced on a dedicated single-read 150-cycle Illumina NextSeq 550 flow cell. The authors processed their data as follows. Because only junctional sequences without quality scores were contained in the immunoSEQ output, filtering matching that applied to full-length reads could not be performed. To assign V/J genes and CDR3, sequences were annotated against IMGT germline references using PyIR, a Python wrapper for IgBLAST v1.9. Reads were removed for weak V/J assignments (E-value above 1e-6), missing CDR3, stop codons, out-of-frame junctions, or ambiguous translated residues. V3J clonotypes were defined by identical inferred V gene, J gene, and CDR3 amino acid sequence. To compute the percentage overlap between repertoires, the number of shared unique clonotypes was divided by the size of the smaller repertoire. RTK rarefaction, the Chao1 estimator, and Recon v2.1 estimates of unobserved clonotypes were used to assess repertoire richness. Generation probabilities were computed with OLGA for all TCRbeta clonotypes obtained by the gDNA method from a few donors. In its TCRdb copy, this immuneACCESS table keeps in-frame sequences only and misses some clones. Where compared with another copy, unresolved V genes explain less than half of these, and the others have no known cause. The V and J calls and the clone size are those of that table, but D and trimming were determined from the DNA. This sample lists some 2 million clones; over 85% were detected once. In total, the top ten clones hold about 0.13% of the sample.

Points on this clone: Its target antigen remains unknown. No much larger clone exists at a distance of one base, and base qualities are not known.

Healthy HIV-negative adults with no recently reported acute infections or vaccinations were included as donors. Every donor was a Caucasian adult living in Nashville, Tennessee, USA. CD4+ T cells were enriched by magnetic negative selection; naive cells were then positively selected on CD45RA, and the negative fraction formed the memory subset. After blood collection by leukapheresis, PBMCs were isolated using Ficoll-Histopaque density gradient centrifugation and then cryopreserved in the vapor phase of liquid nitrogen. Analytical flow cytometry was used to check the purity and quantity of each magnetically sorted T cell population. From each sorted fraction, genomic DNA was isolated and quantified by UV absorbance on a Nanodrop 2000c.

The rearranged chain carries TRBV10-1 and TRBJ2-5; 13 central bases correspond to TRBD2. This sequence was found in a man aged 18 to 35 in good health. Sequenced material: naive CD4+ T cells sorted from blood. Per the publication, the cell subset or site label means: CD45RA+ positively selected. CDR3 sequence: CASSPRLAGGGETQYF. Read as DNA, the sequence is TGCGCCAGCAGCCCACGACTAGCGGGAGGAGGAGAGACCCAGTACTTC.